This is a list of T cell receptor beta chains from one sample in a study of STAT5B mutations in CD4+ large granular lymphocyte leukemia. Produced via immunoSEQ multiplex PCR; TCRdb's table is partial and in-frame only. This sample has some 29,000 clones; just under 80% occur once, and the top ten carry around 1%. The sequenced sample was CD4+ T cells from blood buffy coats. Receptors were obtained from a human donor in good health. CDR3s leave out the opening cysteine and the closing phenylalanine or tryptophan. D genes are given only for firm matches.

CDR3aa,d_gene,j_gene,v_gene
ASSWDSPGEKLF,TRBD1,TRBJ1-4,TRBV5-4
ASSLYLGANNEQF,.,TRBJ2-1,TRBV7-7
ASSFLAGDEQY,TRBD2,TRBJ2-7,TRBV27
ASSRQGAYNEQF,.,TRBJ2-1,TRBV11-3
ASSFAGLDTDTQY,.,TRBJ2-3,TRBV28
AWMGGAYTEAF,.,TRBJ1-1,TRBV30
ASSLGLQETQY,.,TRBJ2-5,TRBV5-4
ASSQTTGSSYNEQF,.,TRBJ2-1,TRBV19
ASTNSPAAYNEQF,.,TRBJ2-1,TRBV7-2
ASSLAGGDGETQY,.,TRBJ2-5,TRBV5-1
ASSLNGGMNTEAF,.,TRBJ1-1,TRBV5-1
ASSPRVASETQY,.,TRBJ2-5,TRBV7-6
ASSPSRGGRETQY,.,TRBJ2-5,TRBV6-5
ASSWDQASEQY,.,TRBJ2-7,TRBV6-6
ASKEDGPYNEQF,.,TRBJ2-1,TRBV2
ASSVRDSGNQPQH,TRBD1,TRBJ1-5,TRBV2
ATGTSVEDTQY,TRBD2,TRBJ2-3,TRBV27
ASSLEGTYEQY,.,TRBJ2-7,TRBV5-1
AISADRANTEAF,TRBD1,TRBJ1-1,TRBV10-3
ASRSQGDTGELF,TRBD1,TRBJ2-2,TRBV5-1
ASSDNPSGSYEQY,TRBD2,TRBJ2-7,TRBV7-9
ASGFTGIETQY,.,TRBJ2-5,TRBV12-5
ASSPSGTGHGYT,TRBD1,TRBJ1-2,TRBV7-8
ASSKGQAGGEKLF,TRBD1,TRBJ1-4,TRBV5-1